This T cell receptor beta chain was documented in a study of chronic HIV infection and antiretroviral therapy (dated by TCRdb to between 2015 and 2017). V is pared back by 5 bases and J by 0 bases, with 11 bases lying between the germline termini. The CDR3 contains 14 residues, cysteine and phenylalanine counted. The retained sequence is limited to the CDR3, 42 bases, with the frame set at the first base. The germline V gene encodes CDR1 MDHEN and CDR2 SYDVKM. The receptor library was made with 5' RACE. Sequencing was carried out with an Illumina MiSeq. TCRdb itself trimmed the public reads at Q25 with fastp, ran MiXCR and retained productive beta chains. Every CDR3 protein is listed once, alongside the most common genes and DNA of its rows. The sample table contains about 38,000 distinct CDR3 sequences; only one count was recorded for approximately 7.4% of them. The ten largest clonotypes hold 2.5% to 3.5% of the sample.

A note on this clonotype: The antigen it recognizes is unknown. No much larger clone is present one base from it, and per-base qualities are unavailable.

The chain was built from TRBV28 and TRBJ2-7, and perhaps TRBD2 as D gene, on 6 matching bases. This TCR was sampled from an adult who had HIV and had not received antiretroviral therapy, or was an uninfected healthy control (not recorded which). The sequencing input was peripheral blood. CDR3 protein: CASSGSGASYEQYF. The DNA sequence reads TGTGCCAGCAGTGGGTCGGGAGCCTCCTACGAGCAGTACTTC.